This T cell receptor (beta chain) was profiled in a study of CD8 T cells in Susac syndrome. The RNA, about 0.45 to 1 ug, was put through reverse transcription using random hexamers. Using its own MiXCR run on the immunoSEQ multiplex PCR reads, TCRdb lists one record per CDR3 protein. The profile shows about 150,000 distinct CDR3 sequences, just under 97% of them singletons. Trimming left V 6 bases short and J 4 bases short, with 17 bases between. The germline gives CDR1 SQVTM, CDR2 ANQGSEA. This CDR3 has 14 residues. The patients who served as multiple sclerosis controls were treatment-naive and had stable or active relapsing-remitting disease that fulfilled the revised McDonald criteria. FACS enriched CD8+ TEMRA cells, while bulk CD8+ and CD4+ were negatively isolated.

This sequence originates from a human donor with multiple sclerosis. Sequences were obtained from CD8+ T cells from PBMCs. V usage is TRBV29-1 and J usage is TRBJ2-3; the D gene could be TRBD1 or TRBD2 (5 bases each). CDR3 DNA: TGCAGCGTGTTAGAGGGGCCTCGATCAGATACGCAGTATTTT. This encodes CSVLEGPRSDTQYF.